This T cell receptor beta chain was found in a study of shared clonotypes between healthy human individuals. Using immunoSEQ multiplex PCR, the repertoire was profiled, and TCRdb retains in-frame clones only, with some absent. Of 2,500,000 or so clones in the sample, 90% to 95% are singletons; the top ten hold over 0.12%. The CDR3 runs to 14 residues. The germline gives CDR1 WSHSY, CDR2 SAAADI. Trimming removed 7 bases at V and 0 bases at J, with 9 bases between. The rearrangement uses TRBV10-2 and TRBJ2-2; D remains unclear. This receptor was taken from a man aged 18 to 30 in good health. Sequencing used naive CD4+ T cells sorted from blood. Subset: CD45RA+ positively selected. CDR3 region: CASTTGANTGELFF. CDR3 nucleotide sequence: TGCGCCAGCACGACGGGTGCGAACACCGGGGAGCTGTTTTTT.